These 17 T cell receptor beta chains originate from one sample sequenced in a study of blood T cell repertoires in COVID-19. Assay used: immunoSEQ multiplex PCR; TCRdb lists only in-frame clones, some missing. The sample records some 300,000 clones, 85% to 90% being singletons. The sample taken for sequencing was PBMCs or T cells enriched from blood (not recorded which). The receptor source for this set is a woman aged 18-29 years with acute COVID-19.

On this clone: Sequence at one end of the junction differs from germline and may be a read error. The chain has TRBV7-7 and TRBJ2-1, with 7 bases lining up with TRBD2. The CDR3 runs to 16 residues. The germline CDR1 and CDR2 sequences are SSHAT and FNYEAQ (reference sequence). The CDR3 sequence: CASSPEPREPFGGQFF. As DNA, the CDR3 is TGTGCTAGCAGCCCAGAACCGCGGGAGCCTTTTGGGGGTCAGTTCTTC. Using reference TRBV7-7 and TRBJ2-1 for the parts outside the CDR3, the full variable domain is GAGVSQSPRYKVTKRGQDVTLRCDPISSHATLYWYQQALGQGPEFLTYFNYEAQPDKSGLPSDRFSAERPEGSISTLTIQRTEQRDSAMYRCASSPEPREPFGGQFFGPGTRLTVL.

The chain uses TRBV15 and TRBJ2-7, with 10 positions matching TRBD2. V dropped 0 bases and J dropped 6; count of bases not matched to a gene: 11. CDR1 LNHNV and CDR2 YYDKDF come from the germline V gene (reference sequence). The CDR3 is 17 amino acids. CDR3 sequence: CATSRDSSGRNSGEQYF. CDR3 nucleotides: TGTGCCACCAGCAGAGATTCTAGCGGGAGAAATAGTGGCGAGCAGTACTTC.

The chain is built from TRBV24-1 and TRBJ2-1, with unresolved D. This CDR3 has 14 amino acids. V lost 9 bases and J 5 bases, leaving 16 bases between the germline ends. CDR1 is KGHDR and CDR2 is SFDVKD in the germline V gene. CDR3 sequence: CATSPVGSNNEQFF. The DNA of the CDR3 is TGTGCCACCTCCCCGGTCGGGTCCAACAATGAGCAGTTCTTC.

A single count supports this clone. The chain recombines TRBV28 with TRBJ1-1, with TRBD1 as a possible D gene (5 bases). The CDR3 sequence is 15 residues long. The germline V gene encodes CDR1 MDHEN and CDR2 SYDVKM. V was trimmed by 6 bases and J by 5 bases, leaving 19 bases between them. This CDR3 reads CASSYRLGVGTEAFF. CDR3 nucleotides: TGTGCCAGCAGCTACCGCCTAGGGGTGGGGACTGAAGCTTTCTTT.

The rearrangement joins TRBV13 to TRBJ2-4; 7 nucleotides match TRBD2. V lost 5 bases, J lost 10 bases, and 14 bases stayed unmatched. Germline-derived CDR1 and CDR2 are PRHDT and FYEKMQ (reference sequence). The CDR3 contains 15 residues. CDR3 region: CASSPPSKRDGIQYF. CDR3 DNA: TGTGCCAGCAGCCCCCCGTCAAAGCGGGACGGGATTCAGTACTTC.

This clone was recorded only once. CDR3 amino acids: CASSPSGAGELFF. Here the CDR3 DNA reads TGTGCCAGCAGCCCCTCAGGGGCCGGGGAGCTGTTTTTT. The V gene is TRBV12-3 or TRBV12-4, the J gene TRBJ2-2, with a tentative D call TRBD1 (6 bases). V was clipped by 6 bases and J by 6 bases, with 11 bases between them. The CDR3 has 13 residues.

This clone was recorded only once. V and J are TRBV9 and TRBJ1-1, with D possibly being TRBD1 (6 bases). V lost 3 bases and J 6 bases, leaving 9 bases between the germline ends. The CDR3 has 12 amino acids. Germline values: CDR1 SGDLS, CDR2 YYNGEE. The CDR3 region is CASSGRGAEAFF. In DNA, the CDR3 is TGTGCCAGCAGCGGCAGGGGTGCTGAAGCTTTCTTT.

The chain's CDR3 is CASRQGRNEQYF. In nucleotides, the CDR3 is TGTGCCAGCAGACAGGGCCGTAACGAGCAGTACTTC. V and J are TRBV6-5 and TRBJ2-7; D might be TRBD1 (6 bases). The CDR3 runs to 12 residues. V was clipped by 6 bases and J by 5 bases, with 11 bases between them. Germline assignment: CDR1 MNHEY and CDR2 SVGAGI.

The chain's CDR3 is CASSPIGRNSNYGYTF. DNA for the CDR3: TGTGCCAGCAGCCCTATTGGGCGTAATTCTAACTATGGCTACACCTTC. The rearrangement uses TRBV5-8 and TRBJ1-2; no clear D gene. The CDR3 sequence is 16 residues long. Germline-derived CDR1 and CDR2 are SGHTS and YDEGEE. V dropped 4 bases and J dropped 0 bases, with 16 bases sitting between them.

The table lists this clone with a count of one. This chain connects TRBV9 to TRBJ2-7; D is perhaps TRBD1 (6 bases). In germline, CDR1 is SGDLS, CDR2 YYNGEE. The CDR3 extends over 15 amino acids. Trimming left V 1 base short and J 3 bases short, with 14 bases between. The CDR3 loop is CASSVLPGHSYEQYF. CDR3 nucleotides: TGTGCCAGCAGCGTACTTCCGGGACATAGCTACGAGCAGTACTTC. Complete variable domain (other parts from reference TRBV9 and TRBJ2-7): DSGVTQTPKHLITATGQRVTLRCSPRSGDLSVYWYQQSLDQGLQFLIQYYNGEERAKGNILERFSAQQFPDLHSELNLSSLELGDSALYFCASSVLPGHSYEQYFGPGTRLTVT.

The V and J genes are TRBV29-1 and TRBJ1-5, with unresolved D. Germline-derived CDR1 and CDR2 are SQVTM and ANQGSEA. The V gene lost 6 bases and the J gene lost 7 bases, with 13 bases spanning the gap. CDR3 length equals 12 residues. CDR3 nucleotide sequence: TGCAGCGTCGCCCACAGTGGGCAGCCCCAGCATTTT. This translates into CSVAHSGQPQHF.

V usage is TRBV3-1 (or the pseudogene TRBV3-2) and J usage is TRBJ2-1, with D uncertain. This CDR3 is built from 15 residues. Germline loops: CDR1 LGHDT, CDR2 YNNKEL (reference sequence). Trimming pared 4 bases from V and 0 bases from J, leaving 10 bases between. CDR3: CASSPLLSSYNEQFF. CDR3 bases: TGTGCCAGCAGCCCTCTATTAAGCTCCTACAATGAGCAGTTCTTC.

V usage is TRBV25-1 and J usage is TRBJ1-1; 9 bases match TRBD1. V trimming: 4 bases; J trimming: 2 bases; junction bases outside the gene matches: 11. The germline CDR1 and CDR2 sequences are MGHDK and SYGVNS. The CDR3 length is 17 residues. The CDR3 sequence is CASSVGTGRSKNTEAFF. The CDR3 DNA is TGTGCCAGCAGTGTCGGGACAGGGAGATCGAAAAACACTGAAGCTTTCTTT.

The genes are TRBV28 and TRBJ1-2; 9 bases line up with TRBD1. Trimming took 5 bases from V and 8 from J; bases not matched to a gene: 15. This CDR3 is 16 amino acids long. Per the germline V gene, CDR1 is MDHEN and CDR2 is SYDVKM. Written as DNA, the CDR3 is TGTGCCAGCAGTCCATCCACCGGGACAGGGTGGTCCGGCTACACCTTC. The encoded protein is CASSPSTGTGWSGYTF.

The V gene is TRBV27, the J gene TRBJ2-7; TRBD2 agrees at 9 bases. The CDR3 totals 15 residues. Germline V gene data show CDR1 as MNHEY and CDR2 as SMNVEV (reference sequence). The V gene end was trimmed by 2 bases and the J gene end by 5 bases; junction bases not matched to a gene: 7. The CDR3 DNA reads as TGTGCCAGCAGTTTAGCGGGAGGGCTTAGAAACGAGCAGTACTTC. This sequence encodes CASSLAGGLRNEQYF.

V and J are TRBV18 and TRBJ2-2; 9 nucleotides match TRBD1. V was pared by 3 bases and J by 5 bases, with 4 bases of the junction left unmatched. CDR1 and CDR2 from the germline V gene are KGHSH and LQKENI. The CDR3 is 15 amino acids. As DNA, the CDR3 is TGTGCCAGCTCACCTGTGGGACAGGGAACCGGGGAGCTGTTTTTT. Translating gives CASSPVGQGTGELFF.

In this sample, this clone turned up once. The CDR3 nucleotides read TGTGCCAGCAGCTTACAGGGGGCATTCAATGAGCAGTTCTTC. Its translation: CASSLQGAFNEQFF. V and J are TRBV7-9 and TRBJ2-1, with 8 bases matching TRBD1. The CDR3 consists of 14 residues. V lost 2 bases and J lost 6; bases outside the gene matches: 3. CDR1 SEHNR and CDR2 FQNEAQ come from the germline V gene (reference sequence).